Below, 30 T cell receptor beta chains from the same sample are listed, as sequenced in a study of T cell responses to AZD1222 COVID-19 vaccine. Produced via immunoSEQ multiplex PCR; TCRdb's table is partial and in-frame only. In the table there are about 160,000 clones, about 92% of which are singletons. The sequences come from peripheral blood, collected on day 0 of MenACWY control vaccination. These receptors all stem from an adult in good health.

The chain employs TRBV13 and TRBJ2-7, with D possibly TRBD2 on 6 matching bases. The CDR3 has 14 amino acids. Germline V gene lookup returns CDR1 PRHDT and CDR2 FYEKMQ (reference sequence). Trimming cost V 5 bases and J 6 bases, with 17 bases left between them. The CDR3 region has the DNA TGTGCCAGCAGCCCCATTTTCGCCGGGGGCGAGCAGTACTTC. Translated, it gives CASSPIFAGGEQYF.

The CDR3 loop reads CASGQGQGADTQYF. CDR3 in DNA: TGTGCCAGCGGCCAGGGACAGGGGGCAGATACGCAGTATTTT. The chain employs TRBV6-5 and TRBJ2-3, with 11 bases aligning to TRBD1. Germline CDR1 is MNHEY and CDR2 is SVGAGI. This CDR3 is 14 amino acids long. Unmatched junction bases numbered 5, after V lost 8 bases and J lost 4 bases.

This chain connects TRBV19 to TRBJ1-2, with no clear D. Per germline, CDR1 LNHDA and CDR2 SQIVND (reference sequence). This CDR3 spans 14 amino acids. V lost 4 bases to trimming and J lost 1 base, with 10 bases between them. The CDR3 loop reads CASSRTRGNYGYTF. CDR3 bases: TGTGCCAGTAGTAGAACCCGGGGTAACTATGGCTACACCTTC.

The rearrangement joins TRBV28 to TRBJ1-1; 7 bases fit TRBD1. Germline CDR1 and CDR2: MDHEN and SYDVKM. The J segment lost 7 bases and the V segment lost 2 bases, leaving 10 bases of the junction unmatched. This CDR3 has 15 amino acids. The CDR3 DNA is TGTGCCAGCAGTTTAAGCCCCCGGGACAGTATTGAAGCTTTCTTT. Translation: CASSLSPRDSIEAFF.

The chain uses TRBV9 and TRBJ1-6; D gene uncertain. Per germline, CDR1 SGDLS and CDR2 YYNGEE. The ends were cut back, 0 bases at V and 9 bases at J, with 10 bases in the middle. This CDR3 has 14 amino acids. CDR3 sequence (DNA): TGTGCCAGCAGCGTAGTAGCTTCCACTTCACCCCTCCACTTT. Translating gives CASSVVASTSPLHF.

The V and J genes are TRBV13 and TRBJ1-3, with D maybe TRBD1 (6 bases). V lost 5 bases to trimming and J lost 6 bases, with 14 bases between them. From germline, CDR1 is PRHDT and CDR2 FYEKMQ (reference sequence). The CDR3 is 14 amino acids. The CDR3 region is CASSPGTPINTIYF. Written as DNA, the CDR3 is TGTGCCAGCAGCCCAGGGACACCCATAAACACCATATATTTT.

The chain uses TRBV6-5 and TRBJ1-1; D ambiguous. There are 11 residues in the CDR3. Per the germline V gene, CDR1 is MNHEY and CDR2 is SVGAGI. Trimming removed 8 bases at V and 7 bases at J, with 11 bases between. In DNA, the CDR3 is TGTGCCAGCGCCAACTGGGGTGAAGCTTTCTTT. Its protein product is CASANWGEAFF.

This clone was seen a single time. This rearrangement joins TRBV27 to TRBJ1-5; no definite D call. CDR1 is MNHEY, CDR2 SMNVEV, per germline (reference sequence). CDR3 length: 18 residues. The V end was cut by 4 bases, the J end by 0 bases, with 19 bases between. The CDR3 nucleotides read TGTGCCAGCAGTTCCCTCCCCCCGCGTCTATATAGCAATCAGCCCCAGCATTTT. It is translated as CASSSLPPRLYSNQPQHF.

The V call is TRBV13, the J call TRBJ2-7; 7 bases line up with TRBD1. This CDR3 contains 15 residues. The germline gives CDR1 PRHDT, CDR2 FYEKMQ (reference sequence). The V segment lost 5 bases and the J segment 3 bases; nucleotides outside the gene matches: 10. CDR3 nucleotide sequence: TGTGCCAGCAGCCGAGACAGGGCGGCTGTCTACGAGCAGTACTTC. Protein sequence: CASSRDRAAVYEQYF.

This clone was observed once. The chain uses TRBV6-5 and TRBJ2-7, with D unclear. Trimming pared 0 bases from V and 9 bases from J, leaving 12 bases between. CDR3 length: 13 residues. CDR1 is MNHEY and CDR2 is SVGAGI in the germline V gene. This chain's CDR3 is CASSYSGRPGQYF. As DNA, the CDR3 is TGTGCCAGCAGTTACTCGGGCAGGCCAGGGCAGTACTTC.

Only one count was recorded for this clone. The CDR3 sequence: CASSLGRGGGYTF. For the CDR3, the DNA is TGTGCCAGCAGTTTAGGTAGGGGAGGCGGCTACACCTTC. V gene TRBV27 combines with J gene TRBJ1-2, with a weak D call TRBD1 (5 bases). The CDR3 runs to 13 residues. The V end was cut by 2 bases, the J end by 8 bases, with 12 bases between. Germline V gene lookup returns CDR1 MNHEY and CDR2 SMNVEV (reference sequence).

This sequence joins TRBV24-1 and TRBJ1-1, with D hard to call. The CDR3 is 11 amino acids. CDR1 KGHDR and CDR2 SFDVKD come from the germline V gene. With 10 bases removed from V and 6 bases from J, the gap between germline ends came to 11 bases. The CDR3 protein is CATRNEAEAFF. CDR3 coding DNA: TGTGCCACAAGGAACGAGGCTGAAGCTTTCTTT.

This clone was counted once. This chain joins TRBV6-5 and TRBJ1-4; no reliable D call. Trimming stripped 7 bases from V and 5 bases from J, with 17 bases between. The CDR3 contains 15 residues. Germline CDR1 MNHEY, CDR2 SVGAGI. This chain's CDR3 is CASTQGPGNNEKLFF. The CDR3 DNA is TGTGCCAGCACCCAAGGCCCGGGAAACAATGAAAAACTGTTTTTT.

V usage is TRBV7-9 and J usage is TRBJ2-1; a possible D gene is TRBD1 (5 bases). The germline V and J ends were trimmed by 0 bases and 5 bases, with 8 bases remaining between them. Per germline, CDR1 SEHNR and CDR2 FQNEAQ (reference sequence). CDR3 length: 14 residues. The CDR3 here is CASSLAGRDNEQFF. The CDR3 DNA sequence: TGTGCCAGCAGCTTAGCGGGGCGAGACAATGAGCAGTTCTTC.

The rearrangement uses TRBV19 and TRBJ1-4; maybe TRBD1 (5 bases). Trimming removed 4 bases from V and 4 bases from J, with 13 bases in between. The length of the CDR3 is 15 residues. CDR1 and CDR2 (germline): LNHDA, SQIVND (reference sequence). The CDR3 sequence: CASSTPGRGNEKLFF. The CDR3 DNA follows: TGTGCCAGTAGTACGCCGGGACGGGGTAATGAAAAACTGTTTTTT.

This chain joins TRBV5-8 and TRBJ1-2; D call uncertain. Germline V lookup: CDR1 SGHTS, CDR2 YDEGEE. The CDR3 has 13 amino acids. Trimming pared 0 bases from V and 7 bases from J, leaving 10 bases between. As DNA, the CDR3 is TGTGCCAGCAGCTTGGGCTTTGGGTTTGGCTACACCTTC. This codes for CASSLGFGFGYTF.

DNA for the CDR3: TGTGCCACCAGCAGACCCGGACAGGGGGCTTCCTACGAGCAGTACTTC. Translation gives CATSRPGQGASYEQYF. V gene TRBV15 combines with J gene TRBJ2-7; 11 bases map to TRBD1. The CDR3 runs to 16 residues. CDR1 is LNHNV and CDR2 is YYDKDF in the germline V gene (reference sequence). V lost 2 bases and J lost 1; bases outside the gene matches: 4.

The chain employs TRBV13 and TRBJ2-7; 9 bases are shared with TRBD1. The junction had 5 bases not matched to a gene; V was cut back by 4 bases and J by 4 bases. This CDR3 region has 14 residues. Germline assignment: CDR1 PRHDT and CDR2 FYEKMQ (reference sequence). In nucleotides, the CDR3 is TGTGCCAGCAGCTCCCTAGGACAGGGGTACGAGCAGTACTTC. This encodes CASSSLGQGYEQYF.

This clone was found once. This chain links TRBV15 with TRBJ2-1; 14 bases match TRBD2. CDR1 is LNHNV, CDR2 YYDKDF, per germline (reference sequence). The CDR3 covers 17 residues. V was pared by 3 bases and J by 7 bases, with 8 bases of the junction left unmatched. The CDR3 is CATSRGLAGVGRNEQFF. The CDR3 DNA follows: TGTGCCACCAGCAGGGGACTAGCGGGAGTAGGTAGGAATGAGCAGTTCTTC. The variable domain in full, completed from reference TRBV15 and TRBJ2-1, reads DAMVIQNPRYQVTQFGKPVTLSCSQTLNHNVMYWYQQKSSQAPKLLFHYYDKDFNNEADTPDNFQSRRPNTSFCFLDIRSPGLGDTAMYLCATSRGLAGVGRNEQFFGPGTRLTVL.

The chain joins TRBV19 to TRBJ2-7, with D maybe TRBD2 (5 bases). The CDR3 loop spans 12 amino acids. V lost 5 bases to trimming and J lost 4 bases, with 9 bases between them. CDR1 and CDR2 from the germline V gene are LNHDA and SQIVND (reference sequence). CDR3 region: CASSPGMYEQYF. As DNA, the CDR3 is TGTGCCAGTAGTCCCGGGATGTACGAGCAGTACTTC.

The J gene is TRBJ1-1, the V gene TRBV5-5; D remains ambiguous. Trimming took off 1 base at V and 5 bases at J, with 12 bases between the two ends. The CDR3 consists of 14 residues. Germline V gene data show CDR1 as SGHKS and CDR2 as YYEKEE (reference sequence). CDR3 amino acids: CASSLRRVGTEAFF. DNA of the CDR3: TGTGCCAGCAGCTTGCGAAGGGTGGGGACTGAAGCTTTCTTT. Full variable domain (remainder filled in from reference TRBV5-5 and TRBJ1-1): DAGVTQSPTHLIKTRGQQVTLRCSPISGHKSVSWYQQVLGQGPQFIFQYYEKEERGRGNFPDRFSARQFPNYSSELNVNALLLGDSALYLCASSLRRVGTEAFFGQGTRLTVV.

The chain is built from TRBV18 and TRBJ2-2; 10 positions match TRBD2. The CDR3 spans 16 residues. V was pared by 3 bases and J by 1 base, with 2 bases of the junction left unmatched. CDR1 and CDR2 from the germline V gene are KGHSH and LQKENI. CDR3 amino acids: CASSPLAGVNTGELFF. For the CDR3, the DNA is TGTGCCAGCTCACCTCTAGCGGGAGTGAACACCGGGGAGCTGTTTTTT.

V is TRBV7-2 and J is TRBJ1-5, with 11 bases that match TRBD1. The CDR3 is 15 residues long. Germline values: CDR1 SGHTA, CDR2 FQGNSA. J was trimmed by 7 bases and V by 5 bases; bases with no gene match: 7. The CDR3 DNA follows: TGTGCCAGCAGCCTTTGGACAGGGGGCTTGCAGCCCCAGCATTTT. As protein: CASSLWTGGLQPQHF.

The chain uses TRBV2 and TRBJ1-5; unclear D gene. The CDR3 covers 11 residues. Looked up from germline, CDR1 is SNHLY and CDR2 is FYNNEI. V was pared by 4 bases and J by 9 bases, with 7 bases between. The CDR3 is CASSVKGPQHF. The CDR3 bases are TGTGCCAGCAGTGTTAAAGGGCCCCAGCATTTT. Looking up the rest from reference TRBV2 and TRBJ1-5 gives the full variable domain: EPEVTQTPSHQVTQMGQEVILRCVPISNHLYFYWYRQILGQKVEFLVSFYNNEISEKSEIFDDQFSVERPDGSNFTLKIRSTKLEDSAMYFCASSVKGPQHFGDGTRLSIL.

This clone has just one count. The chain combines TRBV19 with TRBJ1-2; D is uncertain. CDR1 LNHDA and CDR2 SQIVND come from the germline V gene (reference sequence). This CDR3 is 13 amino acids long. V was pared by 5 bases and J by 2 bases, with 9 bases between. The CDR3 is CASSQNRNYGYTF. CDR3 in DNA: TGTGCCAGTAGTCAGAATCGGAACTATGGCTACACCTTC.

J is TRBJ1-5 and V is TRBV2; no reliable D call. The CDR3 extends over 14 amino acids. V gave up 3 bases and J gave up 7 bases, with 13 bases separating them. The germline gives CDR1 SNHLY, CDR2 FYNNEI. CDR3 nucleotides: TGTGCCAGCAGTGATATGGTGGCCGGACAGCCCCAGCATTTT. Translating it yields CASSDMVAGQPQHF.

CDR3 region: CASRDRRNTEAFF. CDR3 DNA sequence: TGTGCCAGTAGAGACAGGAGGAACACTGAAGCTTTCTTT. This chain uses TRBV19 with TRBJ1-1, with TRBD1 as a possible D gene (6 bases). V gave up 6 bases and J gave up 1 base, with 9 bases separating them. CDR1 is LNHDA and CDR2 is SQIVND in the germline V gene (reference sequence). This CDR3 comprises 13 residues.

V usage is TRBV9 and J usage is TRBJ1-6; no definite D call. V was cut by 1 base and J by 13 bases, with 15 bases left in between. Germline CDR1 and CDR2: SGDLS and YYNGEE. CDR3 size: 14 residues. The CDR3 protein is CASSVSDGSRPLHF. The CDR3 nucleotides read TGTGCCAGCAGCGTATCGGATGGATCTCGGCCCCTCCACTTT.

The chain recombines TRBV24-1 with TRBJ1-5; tentative D call: TRBD1 (6 bases). The germline V and J ends were trimmed by 9 bases and 4 bases, with 15 bases remaining between them. In germline, CDR1 is KGHDR, CDR2 SFDVKD. This CDR3 contains 14 residues. This CDR3 is CATCGTDRNQPQHF. Written as DNA, the CDR3 is TGTGCCACCTGCGGGACGGACAGAAATCAGCCCCAGCATTTT.

The chain carries TRBV3-1 (or the pseudogene TRBV3-2) and TRBJ2-5, with D perhaps matching TRBD1 or TRBD2 (5 bases each). CDR3 size: 15 residues. V lost 4 bases, J lost 9 bases, and 21 bases lay in between. Per the germline V gene, CDR1 is LGHDT and CDR2 is YNNKEL (reference sequence). Here the CDR3 DNA reads TGTGCCAGCAGCCCCTCGCCGGGACCAGGGATCCCCCAGTACTTC. This encodes CASSPSPGPGIPQYF.